One sample yielded the 18 T cell receptor beta chains listed below, sequenced in a study of T cell responses to AZD1222 COVID-19 vaccine. TCRdb's table, derived via immunoSEQ multiplex PCR, lists solely in-frame clones and lacks some. The sample has around 150,000 clones; 90% to 95% are singletons. The material sequenced was peripheral blood, taken on day 0 of AZD1222 vaccination. The receptors were sampled from an adult in good health.

In this sample, this clone turned up once. This sequence joins TRBV5-1 and TRBJ1-6; unclear D gene. Trimming left V 4 bases short and J 8 bases short, with 10 bases between. The CDR3 has 13 residues. Germline V lookup: CDR1 SGHRS, CDR2 YFSETQ. CDR3 bases: TGCGCCAGCAGCCTAAGGGAGGATTCACCCCTCCACTTT. Residues: CASSLREDSPLHF.

The gene calls are TRBV11-2 and TRBJ2-7; tentative D call: TRBD2 (6 bases). This CDR3 contains 12 residues. CDR1 and CDR2 from the germline V gene are SGHAT and FQNNGV. The V gene lost 5 bases and the J gene lost 9 bases, with 14 bases spanning the gap. CDR3 bases: TGTGCCAGCAGCAAAGGAGGGAGTGGGCAGTACGTC. It encodes CASSKGGSGQYV.

The J gene is TRBJ2-1, the V gene TRBV5-1; either TRBD1 or TRBD2 may supply D (6 bases each). Germline loops: CDR1 SGHRS, CDR2 YFSETQ. The V and J ends lost 4 bases and 2 bases respectively, with 7 bases between them. The CDR3 has 13 amino acids. The DNA of the CDR3 is TGCGCCAGCAGCGGGGGGCCCTACAATGAGCAGTTCTTC. It translates to CASSGGPYNEQFF.

The rearrangement joins TRBV19 to TRBJ1-5; no clear D. This CDR3 has 15 amino acids. V lost 4 bases to trimming and J lost 3 bases, with 13 bases between them. Germline CDR1 reads LNHDA; CDR2 reads SQIVND (reference sequence). The DNA of the CDR3 is TGTGCCAGTAGTAACTGGGCAGCGCTCAATCAGCCCCAGCATTTT. This gives the protein CASSNWAALNQPQHF.

The CDR3 loop is CASSLLGGDGYTF. Written as DNA, the CDR3 is TGTGCCAGCAGTTTGTTAGGGGGAGATGGCTACACCTTC. The rearrangement uses TRBV27 and TRBJ1-2, with D perhaps matching TRBD1 (6 bases). Germline V lookup: CDR1 MNHEY, CDR2 SMNVEV (reference sequence). The CDR3 length is 13 residues. The V end lost 3 bases, the J end lost 6 bases, and 11 bases lay between the germline ends.

The chain employs TRBV18 and TRBJ2-4, with D unclear. Deletions cut 3 bases from V and 0 bases from J, with 12 bases between. This CDR3 is 16 amino acids long. The germline gives CDR1 KGHSH, CDR2 LQKENI. DNA for the CDR3: TGTGCCAGCTCACCTCCAACTCAGTTAGCCAAAAACATTCAGTACTTC. It specifies CASSPPTQLAKNIQYF.

This clone came up once. This rearrangement joins TRBV4-2 to TRBJ1-2, with D maybe TRBD1 (5 bases). The V gene's germline CDR1 is LGHNA and CDR2 YNFKEQ. Trimming shortened V by 2 bases and J by 0 bases, and 13 bases separated the two germline ends. This CDR3 has 16 residues. The CDR3 protein is CASSQQGEGANYGYTF. DNA for the CDR3: TGTGCCAGCAGCCAACAAGGTGAAGGGGCTAACTATGGCTACACCTTC.

The CDR3 is CASERFLQETQYF. The CDR3 DNA is TGTGCCAGCGAAAGGTTTCTCCAAGAGACCCAGTACTTC. The gene calls are TRBV7-8 and TRBJ2-5; D call uncertain. CDR1 SGHVS and CDR2 FQNEAQ come from the germline V gene. The CDR3 length is 13 residues. Trimming took off 8 bases at V and 1 base at J, with 11 bases between the two ends.

CDR3 loop: CASSQAGARETQYF. In DNA form, the CDR3 reads TGTGCCAGCAGCCAAGCGGGGGCGCGTGAGACCCAGTACTTC. This chain connects TRBV3-1 (or the pseudogene TRBV3-2) to TRBJ2-5, with D perhaps given as TRBD1 or TRBD2 (6 bases each). Germline V CDR1 and CDR2: LGHDT, YNNKEL (reference sequence). V was cut by 1 base and J by 5 bases, with 11 bases left in between. This CDR3 is built from 14 residues.

The chain recombines TRBV6-5 with TRBJ1-5; D not certain. Germline CDR1 reads MNHEY; CDR2 reads SVGAGI. This CDR3 is built from 15 residues. V lost 7 bases to trimming and J lost 3 bases, with 16 bases between them. DNA for the CDR3: TGTGCCAGCACCCTGGCAGGCACGAACAATCAGCCCCAGCATTTT. Translated, it gives CASTLAGTNNQPQHF.

The chain recombines TRBV28 with TRBJ2-7, with 9 positions matching TRBD1. The V gene end was trimmed by 6 bases and the J gene end by 3 bases; junction bases not matched to a gene: 9. The CDR3 covers 15 residues. Looked up from germline, CDR1 is MDHEN and CDR2 is SYDVKM. This CDR3 is CASSRSGTGLYEQYV. The CDR3 DNA follows: TGTGCCAGCAGCCGATCCGGGACAGGGCTCTACGAGCAGTACGTC.

This chain connects TRBV28 to TRBJ1-5; D uncertain. CDR3 length: 13 amino acids. Germline V gene lookup returns CDR1 MDHEN and CDR2 SYDVKM. V was pared by 6 bases and J by 7 bases, with 13 bases between. This CDR3 reads CASSFLGGQPQHF. The CDR3, as DNA: TGTGCCAGCAGCTTCCTTGGAGGCCAGCCCCAGCATTTT.

The rearrangement links TRBV1 to TRBJ1-1. TRBV1 is a pseudogene locus. This CDR3 has 14 amino acids. CDR3 amino acids: CTSRKGRTNTEAFF. Here the CDR3 DNA reads TGCACCAGCAGAAAAGGTCGGACGAACACTGAAGCTTTCTTT.

V and J are TRBV7-6 and TRBJ2-1, with 12 bases identical to TRBD2. The trim removed 4 bases at V and 7 bases at J, leaving 8 bases unmatched. Germline V gene lookup returns CDR1 SGHVS and CDR2 FNYEAQ. The CDR3 extends over 16 amino acids. The CDR3 DNA is TGTGCCAGCAGCTCCGGACTAGCGGGATTGTGGAATGAGCAGTTCTTC. Its protein is CASSSGLAGLWNEQFF.

This sequence joins TRBV27 and TRBJ2-3, with 10 bases matching TRBD2. V lost 6 bases to trimming and J lost 1 base; unmatched junction nucleotides: 4. Germline CDR1 reads MNHEY; CDR2 reads SMNVEV (reference sequence). The CDR3 consists of 15 residues. This CDR3 reads CASRTGLAGTDTQYF. CDR3 coding DNA: TGTGCCAGCAGAACCGGACTAGCGGGCACAGATACGCAGTATTTT.

The chain recombines TRBV9 with TRBJ2-1; 14 bases are shared with TRBD2. CDR1 is SGDLS, CDR2 YYNGEE, per germline. The CDR3 totals 18 residues. The V and J ends lost 3 bases and 0 bases, in that order; junction bases with no gene match: 5. The CDR3 spells CASSGAGTSGSSYNEQFF. The CDR3 DNA is TGTGCCAGCAGCGGAGCCGGGACTAGCGGGAGCTCCTACAATGAGCAGTTCTTC.

The chain combines TRBV5-6 with TRBJ2-1; 8 nucleotides agree with TRBD1. Germline-derived CDR1 and CDR2 are SGHDT and YYEEEE. This CDR3 is 15 amino acids long. J lost 4 bases, V lost 4 bases, and 7 bases had no gene match. The CDR3 is CASSMDRVGYNEQFF. CDR3 in DNA: TGTGCCAGCAGCATGGACAGGGTCGGGTACAATGAGCAGTTCTTC.

This clone occurred once. This chain connects TRBV5-1 to TRBJ1-2, with TRBD1 as a possible D gene (6 bases). V was shortened by 4 bases and J by 6 bases, with 16 bases between the two germline ends. The CDR3 covers 14 residues. Germline CDR1 and CDR2: SGHRS and YFSETQ. The CDR3 DNA reads TGCGCCAGCAGCCAAACAGGGAAATTTGATGGCTACACCTTC. Translated: CASSQTGKFDGYTF.